The rows below give T cell receptor beta chains drawn from one sample of a study of blood T cell repertoires in COVID-19. Generated by immunoSEQ multiplex PCR, the TCRdb table keeps only in-frame clones and is missing some. The table lists approximately 99,000 clones, roughly 78% of them singletons. Specimen: peripheral blood. The source is an elderly woman with active or convalescent COVID-19. Both conserved end residues are trimmed from each CDR3. The order of the fields is clone size, V gene, J gene, CDR3 protein. Clone size is given for some rows only: seen once, a few or many times, or a class if the clone is expanded.

size: -
V: TRBV11-3
J: TRBJ2-5
CDR3: ASSSLAGGVETQY

size: once
V: TRBV12-3/TRBV12-4
J: TRBJ2-7
CDR3: ASGRGGGTEQY

size: -
V: TRBV6-6
J: TRBJ1-1
CDR3: ASKIIQENTEAF

size: -
V: TRBV6-2/TRBV6-3
J: TRBJ2-3
CDR3: ASSYSKYRGGASTDTQY

size: -
V: TRBV2
J: TRBJ2-3
CDR3: ASRYSDTQY

size: once
V: TRBV6-5
J: TRBJ2-5
CDR3: ASRETSGRRETQY

size: -
V: TRBV24-1
J: TRBJ1-2
CDR3: ATSDPGQGAQGYT

size: -
V: TRBV2
J: TRBJ2-2
CDR3: ASSARQGRYTGELF

size: -
V: TRBV3-1/TRBV3-2
J: TRBJ2-5
CDR3: ASSQVRGETQY

size: -
V: TRBV14
J: TRBJ2-5
CDR3: TSSQDGTQY

size: -
V: TRBV29-1
J: TRBJ2-7
CDR3: SARDFSYEQY

size: -
V: TRBV5-1
J: TRBJ1-3
CDR3: ASSPGQGTNTIY

size: few
V: TRBV2
J: TRBJ2-5
CDR3: ASRSHGLAGGAETQY

size: once
V: TRBV3-1/TRBV3-2
J: TRBJ1-4
CDR3: ASSLQGSREKLF

size: -
V: TRBV28
J: TRBJ2-3
CDR3: ASSPRDTQY

size: -
V: TRBV6-5
J: TRBJ2-2
CDR3: ASSRTGWSGELF

size: -
V: TRBV5-4
J: TRBJ2-7
CDR3: ASSTQTGQSYEQY

size: -
V: TRBV18
J: TRBJ2-7
CDR3: ASSPSGARSYEQY

size: -
V: TRBV3-1/TRBV3-2
J: TRBJ2-1
CDR3: ASSQRRAGAYNEQF

size: many
V: TRBV7-9
J: TRBJ2-7
CDR3: ASSWGQGEWDEQY

size: -
V: TRBV7-9
J: TRBJ2-1
CDR3: ASNLPVAGETYNEQF

size: -
V: TRBV12-3/TRBV12-4
J: TRBJ1-1
CDR3: ASSLGGQVGTF

size: -
V: TRBV4-2
J: TRBJ2-7
CDR3: ASSQQPGGSYEQY

size: -
V: TRBV5-4
J: TRBJ2-1
CDR3: ASSLDPLRGRANEQF

size: -
V: TRBV19
J: TRBJ2-3
CDR3: ASSPGRLSDTQY